Each of the 2 T cell receptor beta chains below was sequenced from the same sample in a study of shared clonotypes between healthy human individuals. Profiled with immunoSEQ multiplex PCR; TCRdb holds only in-frame clones, not every one. The sample contains roughly 680,000 clones, 55% to 75% of which appear only once. The sample taken for sequencing was memory CD4+ T cells sorted from blood. Subset in this sample: CD45RA-negative fraction. These receptors came from a woman aged 25 to 39 in good health.

For this clone: Other DNA sequences in this specimen translate into the identical CDR3. The CDR3 here is CASSPGSNYGYTF. In DNA form, the CDR3 reads TGTGCCAGCAGTCCGGGATCTAACTATGGCTACACCTTC. The chain employs TRBV6-6 and TRBJ1-2; no firm D call. CDR3 length: 13 residues. V was shortened by 5 bases and J by 0 bases, with 7 bases between the two germline ends. Per the germline V gene, CDR1 is MNHNY and CDR2 is SVGAGI (reference sequence).

This chain connects TRBV7-6 to TRBJ2-7; D gene uncertain. The V gene lost 5 bases and the J gene lost 6 bases, with 17 bases spanning the gap. CDR1 is SGHVS and CDR2 is FNYEAQ in the germline V gene. This CDR3 contains 14 residues. The CDR3 DNA is TGTGCCAGCAGCCCCGTTGACACCTTAGGCGAGCAGTACTTC. Protein product: CASSPVDTLGEQYF.